This T cell receptor beta chain was captured by sequencing in a study of cytomegalovirus exposure and HLA in healthy donors. PCR used 60 Vbeta primers and 13 Jbeta primers. Produced via immunoSEQ multiplex PCR; TCRdb's table is partial and in-frame only. The top ten hold about 1% of the sample, which has 150,000 to 200,000 clones, over 60% seen once. As to this clone: Antigen specificity is unknown.

V was pared by 3 bases and J by 3 bases, with 9 bases between. CDR1 is MNHEY, CDR2 SMNVEV, per germline (reference sequence). The CDR3 runs 13 residues. General study findings and limits: Rarity held for most TCR sequences, but there were some public TCRs that occurred in many donors.

Sequenced material: PBMCs. V gene TRBV27 combines with J gene TRBJ2-7; D is unresolved. This sequence originates from a woman between 40 and 55 years old in good health and CMV-seronegative. The CDR3 sequence: CASSLGQDYEQYF. CDR3 sequence (DNA): TGTGCCAGCAGTTTGGGCCAGGACTACGAGCAGTACTTC.